This T cell receptor (beta chain) was sequenced during a study of Graves' ophthalmopathy and Graves' hyperthyroidism. Germline loops: CDR1 SGHKS, CDR2 YYEKEE (reference sequence). The V segment lost 4 bases and the J segment 6 bases; nucleotides outside the gene matches: 10. The CDR3 spans 16 residues. Concerning this clonotype: A much larger clone lies one base from this, so it may be a read error.

Researchers took RNA transcripts and amplified TCR beta CDR3 regions from them. Investigators did first-round RT-PCR with HTBI primers, then second-round multiplex PCR. TCRdb ran MiXCR on the multiplex PCR reads and lists one entry per CDR3 protein. The repertoire holds 660,000 or so distinct CDR3 sequences, with more than 40% as singletons. Sequenced: peripheral blood. This chain joins TRBV5-5 and TRBJ2-7; the match to TRBD2 covers 13 bases. The TCR was taken from an adult man with Graves' ophthalmopathy. The CDR3 nucleotides are TGTGCCAGCAGCCCCGAATGGACTAGCGGGGGTCGCGAGCAGTACTTC. Its protein product is CASSPEWTSGGREQYF.